This TCR beta chain is from a study of cytomegalovirus exposure and HLA in healthy donors. Overall study results and limits: Later analysis suggested links between common viral pathogens and several top significant clusters. Whilst most TCR sequences proved rare, a subset of public TCRs occurred across many donors. Earlier analysis found most TCR beta V segments productive about 87% or about 30% of the time. There were 150 to 200 TCR beta chains listed as cytomegalovirus-associated.

CDR1 is SGHRS, CDR2 YFSETQ, per germline. V lost 4 bases and J lost 3; bases outside the gene matches: 11. The CDR3 consists of 17 residues. Primers for the PCR totalled 60 Vbeta and 13 Jbeta. The assay was immunoSEQ multiplex PCR, and TCRdb's table has in-frame clones only and misses some. The sample comprises approximately 200,000 clones, about 69% of which are singletons, and 4% to 5% rests with the top ten. This clone showed up just a few times. Its antigen is unidentified. The TCR sequence derives from a man younger than 40 in good health and CMV-seropositive. V is TRBV5-1 and J is TRBJ2-1, with TRBD2 matching 9 bases. Sample: PBMCs. CDR3 protein: CASSPRSSGAGYNEQFF. The CDR3 coding sequence is TGCGCCAGCAGCCCGAGGTCTAGCGGGGCTGGCTACAATGAGCAGTTCTTC.